This T cell receptor beta chain derives from a study of a mutant IDH1 vaccine in newly diagnosed glioma. The overall study: The timing of visit V12 was week 35, and that of visit V13 was week 47. Study-level points and caveats: Apparently unrelated to pseudoprogression were changes in the top peripheral T cell clonotypes.

As for this clone: Its antigen is not known.

Time point meaning: week 47, end of study. What each vaccine dose contained was 300 ug of mutant IDH1 20-mer peptide, accompanied by topical imiquimod. The data were produced by immunoSEQ multiplex PCR, yet TCRdb's version contains in-frame clones alone and is incomplete. The table includes fewer than 85,000 clones, 81% detected once. This clonotype originated in a man in his forties or fifties with glioma. The sample consisted of PBMCs, taken from a glioma patient whose treatment included an IDH1 peptide vaccine.

DNA of the CDR3: TGTGCCAGCAGTGAAGGGGGACTAGCGGGAGCCACCGGGGAGCTGTTTTTT. It specifies CASSEGGLAGATGELFF. The rearrangement uses TRBV6-1 and TRBJ2-2; 14 bases fit TRBD2. Germline lookup yields CDR1 MNHNS and CDR2 SASEGT. The CDR3 spans 17 residues. Trimming removed 1 base from V and 4 bases from J; junction bases left unmatched: 2.